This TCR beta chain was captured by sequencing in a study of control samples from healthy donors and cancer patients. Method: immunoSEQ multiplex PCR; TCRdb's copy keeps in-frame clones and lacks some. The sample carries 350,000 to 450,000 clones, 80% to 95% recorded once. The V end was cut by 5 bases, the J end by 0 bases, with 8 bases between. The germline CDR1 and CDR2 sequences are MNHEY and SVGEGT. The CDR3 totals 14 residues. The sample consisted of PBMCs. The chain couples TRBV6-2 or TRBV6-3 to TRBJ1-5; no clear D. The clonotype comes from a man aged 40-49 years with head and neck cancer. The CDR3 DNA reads TGTGCCAGCAGTCCCACTAATAGCAATCAGCCCCAGCATTTT. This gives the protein CASSPTNSNQPQHF.